Presented here are 18 T cell receptor beta chains from one specimen sequenced in a study of cytomegalovirus exposure and HLA in healthy donors. With 60 Vbeta and 13 Jbeta primers, the PCR was carried out. Repertoires were generated with immunoSEQ multiplex PCR, while TCRdb's copy carries only in-frame clones and drops some. The sample carries some 64,000 clones, around 90% recorded once. Input material: PBMCs. These receptor sequences come from a young man in good health and CMV-seropositive.

CDR3 amino acids: CASSVGSENYGYTF. CDR3 in DNA: TGTGCCAGCAGCGTAGGGTCAGAAAACTATGGCTACACCTTC. This chain links TRBV9 with TRBJ1-2, with D uncertain. V lost 0 bases to trimming and J lost 2 bases, with 8 bases between them. From germline, CDR1 is SGDLS and CDR2 YYNGEE. The CDR3 has 14 residues.

Concerning this clone: At one boundary the junction diverges from the germline segment, which might be a read error. This chain connects TRBV7-9 to TRBJ2-7, with D tentatively TRBD2 (7 bases). The CDR3 sequence is 14 residues long. The germline V gene has CDR1 SEHNR and CDR2 FQNEAQ (reference sequence). Written as DNA, the CDR3 is TGTTCCAGCAGCTTAGGGGGGGGACTTTTCGAGCAGTACTTC. It translates to CSSSLGGGLFEQYF. Variable domain in full (rest from reference TRBV7-9 and TRBJ2-7): DTGVSQNPRHKITKRGQNVTFRCDPISEHNRLYWYRQTLGQGPEFLTYFQNEAQLEKSRLLSDRFSAERPKGSFSTLEIQRTEQGDSAMYLCSSSLGGGLFEQYFGPGTRLTVT.

The chain is built from TRBV7-3 and TRBJ2-3, with D possibly matching TRBD2 (5 bases). Trimming took 2 bases from V and 11 from J, leaving 11 bases between them. Looked up from germline, CDR1 is SGHTA and CDR2 is FQGTGA. CDR3 length: 12 residues. CDR3 protein: CASSLAGIEQYF. The CDR3 coding sequence is TGTGCCAGCAGCTTAGCGGGCATTGAGCAGTATTTT.

This clone came up once. Here the CDR3 DNA reads TGTGCCAGCAGCTTCGGGGGGGCAGATACGCAGTATTTT. This sequence encodes CASSFGGADTQYF. The chain recombines TRBV7-9 with TRBJ2-3, with 8 positions matching TRBD2. This CDR3 has 13 amino acids. In germline, CDR1 is SEHNR, CDR2 FQNEAQ (reference sequence). The V segment lost 3 bases and the J segment 4 bases; nucleotides outside the gene matches: 0.

The chain recombines TRBV4-1 with TRBJ1-1; D ambiguous. This CDR3 spans 13 amino acids. V was clipped by 1 base and J by 0 bases, with 3 bases between them. Germline loops: CDR1 MGHRA, CDR2 YSYEKL. The CDR3 bases are TGCGCCAGCAGCCAAGGAGTGAACACTGAAGCTTTCTTT. Its protein is CASSQGVNTEAFF.

This rearrangement joins TRBV28 to TRBJ2-2; no firm D call. This CDR3 has 16 residues. The germline CDR1 and CDR2 sequences are MDHEN and SYDVKM. V shed 7 bases and J shed 2 bases, with 17 bases lying between them. This chain's CDR3 is CASTFSDTPNTGELFF. CDR3 DNA sequence: TGTGCCAGCACTTTTTCCGACACTCCTAACACCGGGGAGCTGTTTTTT.

This chain connects TRBV18 to TRBJ2-2; 10 bases line up with TRBD1. The CDR3 has 20 amino acids. The ends lost 3 bases at V and 1 base at J; junction bases unmatched: 14. Germline lookup yields CDR1 KGHSH and CDR2 LQKENI. In nucleotides, the CDR3 is TGTGCCAGCTCACCGTCGGTATGTCCTCGGGACAGGGGGAACACCGGGGAGCTGTTTTTT. This encodes CASSPSVCPRDRGNTGELFF.

The chain links TRBV5-8 to TRBJ2-1; 8 bases are a match to TRBD2. The CDR3 covers 15 residues. J was trimmed by 0 bases and V by 6 bases; bases with no gene match: 5. Germline V gene sequence: CDR1 SGHTS, CDR2 YDEGEE. CDR3 protein: CASKRGFNSYNEQFF. In DNA, the CDR3 is TGTGCCAGCAAGCGGGGGTTCAACTCCTACAATGAGCAGTTCTTC.

This rearrangement joins TRBV5-6 to TRBJ1-1; TRBD1 matches 7 bases. This CDR3 has 14 amino acids. V gave up 1 base and J gave up 11 bases; unmatched junction bases: 11. Germline V lookup: CDR1 SGHDT, CDR2 YYEEEE. The CDR3 spells CASSLRGGAYRAFF. CDR3 sequence (DNA): TGTGCCAGCAGCTTGCGAGGGGGCGCGTATAGGGCTTTCTTT.

The rearrangement links TRBV28 to TRBJ2-3; D possibly corresponds to TRBD2 (5 bases). This CDR3 region has 15 residues. V shed 3 bases and J shed 0 bases, with 10 bases lying between them. Germline values: CDR1 MDHEN, CDR2 SYDVKM. The CDR3 region is CASSLRTGSTDTQYF. DNA for the CDR3: TGTGCCAGCAGTTTGCGCACGGGGAGCACAGATACGCAGTATTTT.

The chain uses TRBV11-2 and TRBJ1-5, with D possibly TRBD1 on 6 matching bases. The CDR3 contains 14 residues. Germline lookup yields CDR1 SGHAT and CDR2 FQNNGV. The V and J ends lost 1 base and 4 bases respectively, with 8 bases between them. CDR3 loop: CASSLGQGNQPQHF. CDR3 in DNA: TGTGCCAGCAGCTTAGGGCAGGGGAATCAGCCCCAGCATTTT.

CDR3 nucleotide sequence: TGTGCCAGCAGTGACGGACAGGGTAATTCACCCCTCCACTTT. It is translated as CASSDGQGNSPLHF. The chain couples TRBV6-4 to TRBJ1-6; 8 positions agree with TRBD1. The CDR3 totals 14 residues. V gave up 2 bases and J gave up 6 bases; unmatched junction bases: 0. The germline gives CDR1 MRHNA, CDR2 SNTAGT.

A single count supports this clone. V gene TRBV2 combines with J gene TRBJ2-5; D unclear. Germline loops: CDR1 SNHLY, CDR2 FYNNEI. The V end lost 6 bases, the J end lost 0 bases, and 8 bases lay between the germline ends. This CDR3 region has 13 residues. The CDR3 nucleotides are TGTGCCAGCAGCCCTAGGTACCAAGAGACCCAGTACTTC. Protein: CASSPRYQETQYF.

The rearrangement links TRBV2 to TRBJ2-5, with D possibly matching TRBD2 (6 bases). The CDR3 is made up of 15 amino acids. The ends were cut back, 10 bases at V and 1 base at J, with 19 bases in the middle. Germline V gene sequence: CDR1 SNHLY, CDR2 FYNNEI. The CDR3 reads CATHPTGTFQETQYF. The CDR3 DNA follows: TGTGCCACCCATCCAACCGGGACTTTCCAAGAGACCCAGTACTTC.

The chain has TRBV5-1 and TRBJ1-1; D is possibly TRBD1 (5 bases). Deletions cut 5 bases from V and 2 bases from J, with 10 bases between. Germline CDR1 is SGHRS and CDR2 is YFSETQ. This CDR3 comprises 13 residues. The CDR3 here is CASSPGINTEAFF. As DNA, the CDR3 is TGCGCCAGCAGTCCAGGGATTAACACTGAAGCTTTCTTT.

V usage is TRBV5-6 and J usage is TRBJ1-4; D perhaps matches TRBD1 (6 bases). Trimming left V 0 bases short and J 0 bases short, with 12 bases between. This CDR3 spans 17 amino acids. Per the germline V gene, CDR1 is SGHDT and CDR2 is YYEEEE. The CDR3 DNA reads as TGTGCCAGCAGCTTGGGGGGCAGGGGAACAACTAATGAAAAACTGTTTTTT. This translates into CASSLGGRGTTNEKLFF.

This clone was seen once. The CDR3 region is CAWSRDGRPNTEAFF. DNA for the CDR3: TGTGCCTGGAGCCGGGACGGGAGACCGAACACTGAAGCTTTCTTT. The rearrangement links TRBV30 to TRBJ1-1; possible D gene TRBD1, 5 bases. Germline V gives CDR1 GTSNPN, CDR2 SVGIG (reference sequence). V was cut by 3 bases and J by 1 base, with 15 bases left in between. The CDR3 spans 15 residues.

The V call is TRBV9, the J call TRBJ2-1; D remains ambiguous. The CDR3 consists of 14 residues. V was cut by 3 bases and J by 1 base, with 8 bases left in between. Germline loops: CDR1 SGDLS, CDR2 YYNGEE. CDR3: CASSALISYNEQFF. The CDR3, as DNA: TGTGCCAGCAGCGCCCTTATTTCCTACAATGAGCAGTTCTTC.